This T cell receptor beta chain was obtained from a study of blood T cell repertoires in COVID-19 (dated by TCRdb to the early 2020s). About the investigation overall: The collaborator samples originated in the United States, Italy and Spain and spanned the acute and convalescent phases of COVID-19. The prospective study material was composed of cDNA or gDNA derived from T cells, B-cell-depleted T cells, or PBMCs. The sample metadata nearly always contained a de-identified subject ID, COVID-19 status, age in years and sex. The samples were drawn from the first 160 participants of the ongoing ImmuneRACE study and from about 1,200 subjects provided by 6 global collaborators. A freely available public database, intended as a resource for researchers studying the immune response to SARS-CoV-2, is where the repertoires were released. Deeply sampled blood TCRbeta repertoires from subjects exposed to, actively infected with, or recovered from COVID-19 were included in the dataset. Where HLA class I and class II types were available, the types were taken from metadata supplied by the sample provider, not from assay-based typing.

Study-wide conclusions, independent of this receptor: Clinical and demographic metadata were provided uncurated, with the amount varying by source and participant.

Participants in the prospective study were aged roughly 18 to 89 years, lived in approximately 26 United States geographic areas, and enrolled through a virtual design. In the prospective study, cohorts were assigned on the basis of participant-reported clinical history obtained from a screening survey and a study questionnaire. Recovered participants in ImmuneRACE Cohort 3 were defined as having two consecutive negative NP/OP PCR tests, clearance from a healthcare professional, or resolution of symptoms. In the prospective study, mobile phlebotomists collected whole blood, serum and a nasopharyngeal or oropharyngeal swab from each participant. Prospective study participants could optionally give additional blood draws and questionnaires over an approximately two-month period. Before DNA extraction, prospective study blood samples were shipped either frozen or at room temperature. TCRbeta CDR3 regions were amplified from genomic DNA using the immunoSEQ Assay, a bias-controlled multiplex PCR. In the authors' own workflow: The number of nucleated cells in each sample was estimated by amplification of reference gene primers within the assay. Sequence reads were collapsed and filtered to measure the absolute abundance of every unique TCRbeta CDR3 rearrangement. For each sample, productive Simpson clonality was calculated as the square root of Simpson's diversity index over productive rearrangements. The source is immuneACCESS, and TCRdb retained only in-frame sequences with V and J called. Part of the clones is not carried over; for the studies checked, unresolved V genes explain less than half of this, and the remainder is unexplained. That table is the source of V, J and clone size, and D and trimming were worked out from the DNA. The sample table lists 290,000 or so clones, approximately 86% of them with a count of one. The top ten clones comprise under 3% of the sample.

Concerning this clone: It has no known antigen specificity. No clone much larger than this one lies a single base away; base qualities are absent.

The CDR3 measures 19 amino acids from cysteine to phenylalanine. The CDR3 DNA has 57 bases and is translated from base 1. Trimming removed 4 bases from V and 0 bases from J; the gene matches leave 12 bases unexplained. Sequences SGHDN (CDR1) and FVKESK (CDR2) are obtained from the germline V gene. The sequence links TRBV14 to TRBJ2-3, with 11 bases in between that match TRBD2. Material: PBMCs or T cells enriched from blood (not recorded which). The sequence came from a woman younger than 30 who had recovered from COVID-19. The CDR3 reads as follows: CASSLKGGLAALSTDTQYF. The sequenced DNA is TGTGCCAGCAGCCTCAAAGGGGGACTAGCGGCCCTAAGCACAGATACGCAGTATTTT. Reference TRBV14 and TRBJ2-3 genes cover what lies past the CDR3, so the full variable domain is EAGVTQFPSHSVIEKGQTVTLRCDPISGHDNLYWYRRVMGKEIKFLLHFVKESKQDESGMPNNRFLAERTGGTYSTLKVQPAELEDSGVYFCASSLKGGLAALSTDTQYFGPGTRLTVL.